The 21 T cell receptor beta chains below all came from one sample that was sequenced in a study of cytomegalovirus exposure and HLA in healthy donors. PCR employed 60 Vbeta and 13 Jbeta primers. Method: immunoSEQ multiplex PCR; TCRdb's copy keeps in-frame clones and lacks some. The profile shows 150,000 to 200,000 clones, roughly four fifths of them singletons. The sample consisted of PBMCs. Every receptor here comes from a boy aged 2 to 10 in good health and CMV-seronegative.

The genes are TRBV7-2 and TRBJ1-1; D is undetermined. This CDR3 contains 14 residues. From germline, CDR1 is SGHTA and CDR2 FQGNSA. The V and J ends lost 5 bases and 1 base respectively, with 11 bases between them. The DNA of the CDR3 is TGTGCCAGCAGCGTTCAAGGCGGGAACACTGAAGCTTTCTTT. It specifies CASSVQGGNTEAFF.

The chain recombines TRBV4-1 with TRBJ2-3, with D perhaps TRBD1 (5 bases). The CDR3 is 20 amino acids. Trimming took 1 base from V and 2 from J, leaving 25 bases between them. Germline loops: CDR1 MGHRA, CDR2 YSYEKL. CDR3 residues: CASSQAPSGKGWANTDTQYF. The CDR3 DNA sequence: TGCGCCAGCAGCCAAGCCCCCTCCGGCAAGGGGTGGGCTAACACAGATACGCAGTATTTT.

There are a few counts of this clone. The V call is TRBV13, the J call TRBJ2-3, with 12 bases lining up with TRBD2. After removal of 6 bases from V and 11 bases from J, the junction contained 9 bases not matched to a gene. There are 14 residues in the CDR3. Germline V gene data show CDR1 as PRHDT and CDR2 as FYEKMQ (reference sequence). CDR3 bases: TGTGCCAGCAGTGCCGGGGCTAGCGGGGGGGAGCAGTATTTT. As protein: CASSAGASGGEQYF.

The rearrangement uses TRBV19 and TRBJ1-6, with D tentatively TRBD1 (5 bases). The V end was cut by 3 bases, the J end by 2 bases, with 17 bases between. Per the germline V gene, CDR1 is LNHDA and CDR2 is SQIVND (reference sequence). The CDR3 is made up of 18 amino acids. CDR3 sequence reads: CASSIVSRVGTYNSPLHF. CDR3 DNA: TGTGCCAGTAGTATCGTCAGCAGGGTGGGGACCTATAATTCACCCCTCCACTTT.

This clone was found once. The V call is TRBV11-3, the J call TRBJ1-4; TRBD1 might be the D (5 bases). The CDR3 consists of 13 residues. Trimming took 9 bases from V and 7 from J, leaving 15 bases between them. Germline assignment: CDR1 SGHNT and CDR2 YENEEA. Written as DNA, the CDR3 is TGTGCCAGTAACCCGGGGGGTAGTGAAAAACTGTTTTTT. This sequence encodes CASNPGGSEKLFF. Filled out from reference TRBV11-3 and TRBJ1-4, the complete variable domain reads EAGVVQSPRYKIIEKKQPVAFWCNPISGHNTLYWYLQNLGQGPELLIRYENEEAVDDSQLPKDRFSAERLKGVDSTLKIQPAELGDSAVYLCASNPGGSEKLFFGSGTQLSVL.

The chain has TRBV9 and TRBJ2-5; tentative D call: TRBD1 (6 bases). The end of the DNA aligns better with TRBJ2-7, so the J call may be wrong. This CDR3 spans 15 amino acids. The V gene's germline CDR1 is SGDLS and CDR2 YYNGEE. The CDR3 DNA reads TGTGCCAGCAGCCCTCGGGACATCTACTCCTACGAGCAGTACTTC. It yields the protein CASSPRDIYSYEQYF.

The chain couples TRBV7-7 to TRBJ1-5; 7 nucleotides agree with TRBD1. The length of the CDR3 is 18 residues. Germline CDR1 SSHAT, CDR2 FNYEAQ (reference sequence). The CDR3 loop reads CAPSSGTVRGLGNQPQHF. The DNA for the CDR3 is TGTGCTCCTTCCTCCGGGACAGTGAGGGGGCTGGGCAATCAGCCCCAGCATTTT.

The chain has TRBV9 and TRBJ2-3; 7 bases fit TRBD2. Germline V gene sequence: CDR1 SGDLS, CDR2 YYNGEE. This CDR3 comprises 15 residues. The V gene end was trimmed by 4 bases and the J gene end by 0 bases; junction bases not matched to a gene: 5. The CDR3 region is CASSRSGTSTDTQYF. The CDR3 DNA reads TGTGCCAGCAGCCGCAGCGGGACTAGCACAGATACGCAGTATTTT.

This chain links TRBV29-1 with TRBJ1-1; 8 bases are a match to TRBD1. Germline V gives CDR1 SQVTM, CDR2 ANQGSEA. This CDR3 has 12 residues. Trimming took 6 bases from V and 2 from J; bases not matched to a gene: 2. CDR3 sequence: CSVQGANTEAFF. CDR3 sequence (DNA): TGCAGCGTGCAGGGGGCTAACACTGAAGCTTTCTTT.

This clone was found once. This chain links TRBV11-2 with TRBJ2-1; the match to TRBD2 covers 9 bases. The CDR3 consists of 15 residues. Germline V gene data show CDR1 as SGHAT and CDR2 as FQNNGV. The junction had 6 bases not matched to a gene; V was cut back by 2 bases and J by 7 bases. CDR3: CASSLMVAGVNEQFF. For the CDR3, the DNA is TGTGCCAGCAGCTTAATGGTAGCGGGGGTAAATGAGCAGTTCTTC.

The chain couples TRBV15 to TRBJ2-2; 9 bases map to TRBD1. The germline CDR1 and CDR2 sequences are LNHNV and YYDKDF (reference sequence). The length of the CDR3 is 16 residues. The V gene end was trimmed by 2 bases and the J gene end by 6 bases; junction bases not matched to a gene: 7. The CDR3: CATSRPRDRVPGELFF. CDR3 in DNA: TGTGCCACCAGCAGACCCCGGGACAGGGTTCCCGGGGAGCTGTTTTTT.

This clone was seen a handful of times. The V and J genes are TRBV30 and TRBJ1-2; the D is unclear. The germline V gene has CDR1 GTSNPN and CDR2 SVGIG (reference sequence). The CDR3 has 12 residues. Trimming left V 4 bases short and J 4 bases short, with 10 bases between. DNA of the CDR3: TGTGCCTGGAAAGAAAGCTTCTATGGCTACACCTTC. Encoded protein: CAWKESFYGYTF.

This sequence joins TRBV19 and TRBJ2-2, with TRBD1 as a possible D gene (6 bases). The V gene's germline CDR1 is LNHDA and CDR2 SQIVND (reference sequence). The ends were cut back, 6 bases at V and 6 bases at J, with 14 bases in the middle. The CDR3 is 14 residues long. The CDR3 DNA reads TGTGCCAGTAGGACCACAGGGTCAGCCGGGGAGCTGTTTTTT. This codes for CASRTTGSAGELFF.

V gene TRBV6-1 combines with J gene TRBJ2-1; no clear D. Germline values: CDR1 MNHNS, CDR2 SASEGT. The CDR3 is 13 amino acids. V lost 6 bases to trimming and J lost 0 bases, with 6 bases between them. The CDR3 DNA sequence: TGTGCCAGCAGAGATAGCTCCTACAATGAGCAGTTCTTC. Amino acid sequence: CASRDSSYNEQFF.

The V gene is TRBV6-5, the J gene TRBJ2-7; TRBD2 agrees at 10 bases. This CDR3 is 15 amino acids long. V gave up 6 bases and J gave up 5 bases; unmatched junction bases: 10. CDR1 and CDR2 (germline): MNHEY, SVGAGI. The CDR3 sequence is CASSVKRGGLHEQYF. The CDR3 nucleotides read TGTGCCAGCAGCGTTAAGCGGGGGGGCCTGCACGAGCAGTACTTC.

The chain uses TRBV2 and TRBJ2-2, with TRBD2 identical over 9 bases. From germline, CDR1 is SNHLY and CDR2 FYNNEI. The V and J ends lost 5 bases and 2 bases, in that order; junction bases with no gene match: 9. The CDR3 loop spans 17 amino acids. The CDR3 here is CASSPQRGVSNTGELFF. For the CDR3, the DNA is TGTGCCAGCAGTCCCCAGCGGGGGGTTAGTAACACCGGGGAGCTGTTTTTT.

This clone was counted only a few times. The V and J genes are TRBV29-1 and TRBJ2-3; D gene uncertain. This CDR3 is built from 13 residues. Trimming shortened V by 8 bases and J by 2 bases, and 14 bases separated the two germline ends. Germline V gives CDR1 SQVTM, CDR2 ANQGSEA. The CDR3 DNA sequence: TGCAGCCCTGTCCCAGTTTCCACAGATACGCAGTATTTT. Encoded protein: CSPVPVSTDTQYF.

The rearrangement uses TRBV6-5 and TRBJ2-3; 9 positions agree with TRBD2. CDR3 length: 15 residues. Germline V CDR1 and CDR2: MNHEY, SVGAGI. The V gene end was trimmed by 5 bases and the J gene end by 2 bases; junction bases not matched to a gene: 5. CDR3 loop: CASSLAGGNTDTQYF. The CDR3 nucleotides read TGTGCCAGCAGTCTGGCGGGGGGGAACACAGATACGCAGTATTTT.

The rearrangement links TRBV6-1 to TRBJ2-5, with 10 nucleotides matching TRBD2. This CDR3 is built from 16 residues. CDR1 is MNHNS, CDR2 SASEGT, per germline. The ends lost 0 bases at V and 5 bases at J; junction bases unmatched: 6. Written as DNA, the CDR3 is TGTGCCAGCAGTGAAGCAACTAGCGGGGCGGGTGAGACCCAGTACTTC. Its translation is CASSEATSGAGETQYF.

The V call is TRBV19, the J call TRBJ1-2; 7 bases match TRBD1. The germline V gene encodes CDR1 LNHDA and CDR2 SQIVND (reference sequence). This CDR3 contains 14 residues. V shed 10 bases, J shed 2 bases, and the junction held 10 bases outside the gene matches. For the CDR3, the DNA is TGTGCCACCGGACCCGGGACAGACAACTATGGCTACACCTTC. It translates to CATGPGTDNYGYTF.

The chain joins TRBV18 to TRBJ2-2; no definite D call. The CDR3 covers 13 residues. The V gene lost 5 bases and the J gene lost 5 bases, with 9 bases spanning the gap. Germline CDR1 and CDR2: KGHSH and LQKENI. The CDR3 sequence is CASSRTVTGELFF. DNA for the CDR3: TGTGCCAGCTCAAGAACAGTGACCGGGGAGCTGTTTTTT.